This TCR beta chain was observed in a study of blood T cell repertoires in COVID-19. The V and J ends lost 4 bases and 0 bases, in that order; junction bases with no gene match: 4. Germline loops: CDR1 MNHEY, CDR2 SVGAGI. This CDR3 region has 15 residues. Sequencing used immunoSEQ multiplex PCR; TCRdb keeps in-frame clones, though not all of them. This sample carries a few hundred thousand clones, roughly 85% of them seen once, and the ten largest clones take under 3.5%. Sample: peripheral blood. The J gene is TRBJ2-3, the V gene TRBV6-5; 7 bases match TRBD1. This sequence was found in a man aged 45-65 years who had recovered from COVID-19. DNA of the CDR3: TGTGCCAGCAGTTCGGGACAGCCTAGCACAGATACGCAGTATTTT. Translation gives CASSSGQPSTDTQYF.